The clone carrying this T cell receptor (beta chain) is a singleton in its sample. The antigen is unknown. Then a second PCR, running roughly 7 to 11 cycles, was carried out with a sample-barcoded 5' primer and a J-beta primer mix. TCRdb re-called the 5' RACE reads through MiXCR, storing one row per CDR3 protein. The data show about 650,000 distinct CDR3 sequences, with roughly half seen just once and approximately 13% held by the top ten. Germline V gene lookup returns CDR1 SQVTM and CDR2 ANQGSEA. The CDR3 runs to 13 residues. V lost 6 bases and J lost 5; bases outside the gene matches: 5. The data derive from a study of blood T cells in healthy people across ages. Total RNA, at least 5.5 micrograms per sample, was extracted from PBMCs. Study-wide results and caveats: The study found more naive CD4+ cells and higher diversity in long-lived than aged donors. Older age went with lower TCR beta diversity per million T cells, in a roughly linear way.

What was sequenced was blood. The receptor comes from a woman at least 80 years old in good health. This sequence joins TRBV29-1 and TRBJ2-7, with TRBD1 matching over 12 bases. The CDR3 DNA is TGCAGCGTGAGGGGACAGGGGGCTCACGAGCAGTACTTC. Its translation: CSVRGQGAHEQYF.